A selection of T cell receptor beta chains follows, all from one sample in a study of Graves' ophthalmopathy and Graves' hyperthyroidism. TCRdb independently ran MiXCR on the multiplex PCR reads; one entry per CDR3 protein. This sample yields fewer than 400,000 distinct CDR3 sequences, of which approximately 20% are seen a single time; around 1.5% belongs to the top ten. Sequencing was performed on peripheral blood. All receptors come from a young woman with Graves' ophthalmopathy. Each CDR3 is given with its conserved first and last residue. The D gene is left open where the match is weak. The size entry is marked missing in some rows and otherwise reads once, few, many or a size class.

CDR3,DNA,J,D,size,V
CASSGLAAYEQYF,TGTGCCAGCAGTGGACTAGCGGCCTACGAGCAGTACTTC,TRBJ2-7,TRBD2,many,TRBV6-2/TRBV6-3
CASSLASPVQETQYF,TGTGCCAGCAGCTTAGCGTCTCCAGTACAAGAGACCCAGTACTTC,TRBJ2-5,-,-,TRBV11-1
CASSRYGSSYEQYF,TGTGCCAGCAGCCGTTACGGGAGCTCCTACGAGCAGTACTTC,TRBJ2-7,-,many,TRBV7-2
CASSLRSDGGLGYTF,TGTGCCAGTAGTCTTCGTTCGGACGGTGGGCTTGGCTACACCTTC,TRBJ1-2,-,many,TRBV19
CASSYAVGSTEAFF,TGTGCCAGCAGTTACGCCGTGGGTTCCACTGAAGCTTTCTTT,TRBJ1-1,-,many,TRBV6-2/TRBV6-3
CASSADSYSNQPQHF,TGTGCCAGCAGCGCTGACAGTTATAGCAATCAGCCCCAGCATTTT,TRBJ1-5,-,few,TRBV2
CASSRQGAANYGYTF,TGTGCCAGCTCACGACAGGGGGCAGCTAACTATGGCTACACCTTC,TRBJ1-2,TRBD1,many,TRBV18
CASSYDRPGRLYEQYF,TGTGCCAGCAGTTACGACCGTCCAGGAAGACTCTACGAGCAGTACTTC,TRBJ2-7,-,-,TRBV6-2/TRBV6-3
CASRRTRLNTGELFF,TGTGCCAGCAGACGAACTCGACTGAACACCGGGGAGCTGTTTTTT,TRBJ2-2,-,many,TRBV27
CASSSKVWDWTGDETQYF,TGTGCCAGCAGCTCAAAAGTTTGGGATTGGACAGGGGATGAGACCCAGTACTTC,TRBJ2-5,TRBD1,many,TRBV11-2
CASSFFSGGTKNIQYF,TGTGCCAGCAGTTTTTTTTCCGGGGGGACCAAAAACATTCAGTACTTC,TRBJ2-4,TRBD2,-,TRBV28
CASSLLGSYGYTF,TGTGCCAGCAGTTTACTAGGGAGCTATGGCTACACCTTC,TRBJ1-2,-,many,TRBV12-3/TRBV12-4
CASSPRTSGIYEQYF,TGCGCCAGCAGCCCTAGGACTAGCGGTATCTACGAGCAGTACTTC,TRBJ2-7,TRBD2,many,TRBV4-3
CAWSVKAEQYF,TGTGCCTGGAGCGTGAAGGCGGAGCAGTACTTC,TRBJ2-7,-,medium-sized,TRBV30
CASSLASGGLYEQYF,TGTGCCAGCAGCTTAGCTTCAGGGGGGTTATACGAGCAGTACTTC,TRBJ2-7,-,many,TRBV7-6
CSVGYSGNTIYF,TGCAGCGTTGGCTACTCTGGAAACACCATATATTTT,TRBJ1-3,-,many,TRBV29-1
CATAGISGANVLTF,TGTGCCACCGCGGGGATCTCTGGGGCCAACGTCCTGACTTTC,TRBJ2-6,-,many,TRBV24-1
CASSIQADLPQQYF,TGTGCCAGTAGTATTCAGGCGGACCTCCCCCAGCAGTACTTC,TRBJ2-7,-,many,TRBV19
CASSLFSGLEAFF,TGTGCCAGCAGCTTATTTTCCGGACTTGAAGCTTTCTTT,TRBJ1-1,-,many,TRBV7-3
CASSLAENYYGYTF,TGTGCCAGCAGTTTAGCAGAGAACTACTATGGCTACACCTTC,TRBJ1-2,-,many,TRBV12-3/TRBV12-4
CATSEGSDTGELFF,TGTGCCACCAGTGAGGGGAGCGACACCGGGGAGCTGTTTTTT,TRBJ2-2,-,many,TRBV24-1
CASSLGIGSYEQYF,TGTGCCAGCAGCTTAGGGATCGGGTCCTACGAGCAGTACTTC,TRBJ2-7,-,many,TRBV7-2
CATAPSNTRQYF,TGTGCCACCGCGCCGTCAAACACACGGCAGTACTTC,TRBJ2-7,-,few,TRBV6-2/TRBV6-3
CSAWLGAKNIQYF,TGCAGCGCCTGGCTGGGAGCCAAAAACATTCAGTACTTC,TRBJ2-4,-,many,TRBV29-1
CASSEARGNPTQYF,TGTGCCAGCAGTGAAGCTAGGGGCAATCCGACCCAGTACTTC,TRBJ2-5,-,many,TRBV2
CASSLSGFNTEAFF,TGTGCCAGCAGTTTATCCGGTTTCAACACTGAAGCTTTCTTT,TRBJ1-1,-,few,TRBV27
CASTPPGFHQPQHF,TGTGCCAGCACCCCTCCAGGGTTTCATCAGCCCCAGCATTTT,TRBJ1-5,-,many,TRBV28
CASRKRGGPYEQYF,TGTGCCAGCAGGAAGCGGGGGGGCCCCTACGAGCAGTACTTC,TRBJ2-7,TRBD2,many,TRBV27
CAISESTLRNSYEQYF,TGTGCCATCAGTGAGTCGACTCTACGTAACTCCTACGAGCAGTACTTC,TRBJ2-7,-,-,TRBV10-3
CASRGGVSETQYF,TGTGCCAGCAGAGGGGGCGTTTCGGAGACCCAGTACTTC,TRBJ2-5,TRBD1,many,TRBV28
CASTKLPETGTEAFF,TGTGCCAGCACCAAACTTCCCGAGACAGGGACTGAAGCTTTCTTT,TRBJ1-1,TRBD1,-,TRBV7-6
CASSYSSGNTIYF,TGTGCCAGCAGTTACTCCTCTGGAAACACCATATATTTT,TRBJ1-3,-,many,TRBV6-5